A few counts support the clone carrying this T cell receptor (beta chain). Its antigen is not identified. These data belong to a study of yellow fever vaccine responses in identical twins. Study conclusions and caveats: Reports say the vaccine T cell response in twins looked partly convergent and partly personalized.

Germline CDR1 LNHNV, CDR2 YYDKDF (reference sequence). The ends were cut back, 0 bases at V and 4 bases at J, with 11 bases in the middle. This CDR3 contains 15 residues. MiXCR, applied by TCRdb to the RT-PCR reads, yields one record per CDR3 protein. The sample lists 30,000 to 35,000 distinct CDR3 sequences, less than 70% occurring once. The sequence came from a woman aged 18-29 years who received the yellow fever vaccine. The specimen was T cells from blood (PBMCs), unsorted or a sorted subset (not recorded which), collected before or after yellow fever vaccination (not recorded which). This rearrangement joins TRBV15 to TRBJ2-3; unclear D gene. The DNA of the CDR3 is TGTGCCACCAGCAGAGATTTGTACGAGGCAGATACGCAGTATTTT. Its translation is CATSRDLYEADTQYF.